Each of the 10 T cell receptor beta chains below was sequenced from the same sample in a study of blood T cell repertoires in COVID-19. This table comes from immunoSEQ multiplex PCR, and its TCRdb copy is limited to in-frame clones, with some not included. Of a few hundred thousand clones detected, around nine tenths appear once; the ten largest clones hold roughly 10%. The sample taken for sequencing was peripheral blood. These receptors were collected from a woman in her 70s with COVID-19, enrolled during active disease.

V gene TRBV10-3 combines with J gene TRBJ1-6; D gene uncertain. V was shortened by 8 bases and J by 7 bases, with 12 bases between the two germline ends. There are 13 residues in the CDR3. From germline, CDR1 is ENHRY and CDR2 SYGVKD. In nucleotides, the CDR3 is TGTGCCATCCACCCCGACACGAATTCACCCCTCCACTTT. Translating it yields CAIHPDTNSPLHF.

The V and J genes are TRBV4-1 and TRBJ2-1, with 8 nucleotides matching TRBD2. The V and J ends lost 5 bases and 5 bases, in that order; junction bases with no gene match: 11. The CDR3 extends over 16 amino acids. Germline V gene data show CDR1 as MGHRA and CDR2 as YSYEKL. CDR3 residues: CASSKVAGNSDNEQFF. CDR3 nucleotide sequence: TGCGCCAGCAGCAAAGTAGCGGGAAATTCGGACAATGAGCAGTTCTTC.

The V call is TRBV28, the J call TRBJ1-2; 7 bases align to TRBD1. This CDR3 is 17 amino acids long. V shed 2 bases and J 7 bases; nucleotides not matched to a gene: 16. Germline assignment: CDR1 MDHEN and CDR2 SYDVKM. CDR3 residues: CASSLAPPSQGNGGYTF. The DNA for the CDR3 is TGTGCCAGCAGTTTAGCCCCCCCTTCACAGGGGAATGGTGGCTACACCTTC.

V gene TRBV19 combines with J gene TRBJ2-1; D gene unclear. Trimming left V 3 bases short and J 6 bases short, with 6 bases between. Germline V gives CDR1 LNHDA, CDR2 SQIVND (reference sequence). The length of the CDR3 is 12 residues. The CDR3 spells CASSIHSNEQFF. The CDR3 DNA follows: TGTGCCAGTAGTATTCACAGCAATGAGCAGTTCTTC.

The rearrangement links TRBV7-9 to TRBJ1-2, with D unclear. The V gene lost 1 base and the J gene lost 6 bases, with 9 bases spanning the gap. The germline gives CDR1 SEHNR, CDR2 FQNEAQ (reference sequence). The CDR3 is 13 residues long. In DNA form, the CDR3 reads TGTGCCAGCAGCTTAGATCCAGGTGATGGCTACACCTTC. It translates to CASSLDPGDGYTF.

This clone occurred once. The genes are TRBV2 and TRBJ2-3; D perhaps matches TRBD2 (5 bases). The length of the CDR3 is 13 residues. Germline CDR1 SNHLY, CDR2 FYNNEI. The V end was cut by 8 bases, the J end by 4 bases, with 13 bases between. In DNA, the CDR3 is TGTGCCAGCCGCCTCGGGGTAGCAGATACGCAGTATTTT. Translating it yields CASRLGVADTQYF.

The rearrangement joins TRBV7-6 to TRBJ2-2; D is uncertain. Looked up from germline, CDR1 is SGHVS and CDR2 is FNYEAQ. This CDR3 spans 13 amino acids. V was cut by 5 bases and J by 5 bases, with 9 bases left in between. CDR3 sequence reads: CASSMKTTGELFF. CDR3 in DNA: TGTGCCAGCAGCATGAAGACTACCGGGGAGCTGTTTTTT.

The chain links TRBV15 to TRBJ1-2, with TRBD1 matching 12 bases. Germline lookup yields CDR1 LNHNV and CDR2 YYDKDF (reference sequence). This CDR3 spans 15 amino acids. The V segment lost 4 bases and the J segment 8 bases; nucleotides outside the gene matches: 8. CDR3 loop: CATSIWDRGLGGYTF. CDR3 sequence (DNA): TGTGCCACCAGCATTTGGGACAGGGGGCTTGGAGGCTACACCTTC. Full variable domain (outside the CDR3, taken from reference TRBV15 and TRBJ1-2): DAMVIQNPRYQVTQFGKPVTLSCSQTLNHNVMYWYQQKSSQAPKLLFHYYDKDFNNEADTPDNFQSRRPNTSFCFLDIRSPGLGDTAMYLCATSIWDRGLGGYTFGSGTRLTVV.

The chain employs TRBV27 and TRBJ1-5; TRBD1 matches 7 bases. The V and J ends lost 4 bases and 5 bases, in that order; junction bases with no gene match: 8. CDR3 length: 15 amino acids. Germline V gene data show CDR1 as MNHEY and CDR2 as SMNVEV (reference sequence). CDR3 DNA sequence: TGTGCCAGCAGTTGGGACAGATCGTTGGATCAGCCCCAGCATTTT. Protein product: CASSWDRSLDQPQHF.

The V and J genes are TRBV15 and TRBJ2-3, with D uncertain. Between the trimmed V and J ends, which lost 4 bases and 3 bases, there was a span of 8 bases. CDR1 and CDR2 from the germline V gene are LNHNV and YYDKDF (reference sequence). The CDR3 length is 13 residues. This chain's CDR3 is CATSKDPTDTQYF. CDR3 coding DNA: TGTGCCACCAGCAAAGACCCGACAGATACGCAGTATTTT. Drawing the rest from reference TRBV15 and TRBJ2-3, the complete variable domain is DAMVIQNPRYQVTQFGKPVTLSCSQTLNHNVMYWYQQKSSQAPKLLFHYYDKDFNNEADTPDNFQSRRPNTSFCFLDIRSPGLGDTAMYLCATSKDPTDTQYFGPGTRLTVL.